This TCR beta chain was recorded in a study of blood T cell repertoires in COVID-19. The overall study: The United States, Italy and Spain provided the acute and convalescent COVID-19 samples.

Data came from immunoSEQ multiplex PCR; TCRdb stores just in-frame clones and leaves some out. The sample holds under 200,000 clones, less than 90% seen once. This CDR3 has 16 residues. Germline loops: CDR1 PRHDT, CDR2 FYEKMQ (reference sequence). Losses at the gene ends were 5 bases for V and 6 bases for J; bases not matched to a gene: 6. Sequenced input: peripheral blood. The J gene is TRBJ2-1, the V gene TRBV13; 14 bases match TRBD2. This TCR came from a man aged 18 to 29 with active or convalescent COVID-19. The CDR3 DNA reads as TGTGCCAGCAGCCCAGGACTAGCGGGGGGAGCCAATGAGCAGTTCTTC. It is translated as CASSPGLAGGANEQFF.